This T cell receptor (beta chain) was observed in a study of regulatory T cells in long-lasting Graves disease. Researchers made TCR beta libraries by using iRepertoire HTBI primers and running Arm-PCR on CDR3 regions. Each CDR3 protein gets one entry after TCRdb re-called the multiplex PCR reads with MiXCR. This sample has approximately 400,000 distinct CDR3 sequences; about 15% occur once, and the top ten carry 16%. Study outcomes and limitations: TCR diversity was lower in persistent than newly diagnosed Graves' disease.

This CDR3 is built from 14 residues. The V end lost 3 bases, the J end lost 1 base, and 9 bases lay between the germline ends. The germline V gene has CDR1 MGHRA and CDR2 YSYEKL. This clonotype has a handful of counts. Its target is not known. The time point: newly diagnosed GD, antithyroid drugs for less than 3 months. PBMC RNA was the source of the TCR library. The patients were enrolled through endocrinology in Xi'an, China. These data also formed part of another study, on T cells in Graves' hyperthyroidism and ophthalmopathy.

The specimen comprised peripheral blood mononuclear cells (PBMCs), sampled at new diagnosis, from a patient treated with antithyroid drugs. This sequence was found in a woman between 25 and 40 years old with Graves disease. This chain links TRBV4-1 with TRBJ1-1, with D tentatively TRBD1 (5 bases). This CDR3 is CASSQAGGNTEAFF. The CDR3 DNA reads as TGCGCCAGCAGCCAGGCGGGGGGGAACACTGAAGCTTTCTTT.